One sample yielded the 4 T cell receptor beta chains listed below, sequenced in a study of response to subunit inactivated influenza vaccine listed by TCRdb under 2018. The method was RT-PCR. Instrument used: Illumina HiSeq 2500. TCRdb ran its own pipeline on the public reads, namely fastp trimming at Q25 and MiXCR clone calling, and kept in-frame beta chains. Records with the same CDR3 protein are collapsed into one entry carrying the most frequent genes and DNA. The sample yields 550,000 to 600,000 distinct CDR3 sequences; 12% were counted once. 10% of the sample lies in the top ten. The sample was PBMCs from blood, taken on the day of vaccination. The receptor source for this set is a man aged 45-65 years who received an inactivated influenza vaccine. Donor details come from another sample of the same person, matched by shared clones.

This clonotype was found a few times. The rearrangement uses TRBV28 and TRBJ2-1; D uncertain. The CDR3 contains 13 residues. Trimming took off 11 bases at V and 3 bases at J, with 14 bases between the two ends. Germline V gene sequence: CDR1 MDHEN, CDR2 SYDVKM. The CDR3: CAGSKDLYNEQFF. For the CDR3, the DNA is TGTGCCGGTTCGAAGGACCTCTACAATGAGCAGTTCTTC.

This clonotype was seen more than once but under ten times. The chain carries TRBV18 and TRBJ2-3; the D gene could be TRBD1 or TRBD2 (5 bases each). From germline, CDR1 is KGHSH and CDR2 LQKENI. The V end lost 3 bases, the J end lost 2 bases, and 12 bases lay between the germline ends. The CDR3 covers 15 residues. In DNA form, the CDR3 reads TGTGCCAGCTCACCGGGGGTTGGGCACACAGATACGCAGTATTTT. Translation gives CASSPGVGHTDTQYF.

This clonotype was found a few times. The CDR3 protein is CASSLVGGGATDTQYF. The DNA of the CDR3 is TGTGCCAGCAGCTTAGTGGGCGGGGGGGCCACAGATACGCAGTATTTT. The V call is TRBV7-6, the J call TRBJ2-3; TRBD2 matches 9 bases. V dropped 1 base and J dropped 2; count of bases not matched to a gene: 4. This CDR3 contains 16 residues. CDR1 and CDR2 from the germline V gene are SGHVS and FNYEAQ. The full variable domain, in which reference TRBV7-6 and TRBJ2-3 provide the parts outside the CDR3, is GAGVSQSPRYKVTKRGQDVALRCDPISGHVSLYWYRQALGQGPEFLTYFNYEAQQDKSGLPNDRFSAERPEGSISTLTIQRTEQRDSAMYRCASSLVGGGATDTQYFGPGTRLTVL.

Here the CDR3 reads CASSRSLAGAQDTQYF. The DNA of the CDR3 is TGTGCCAGCAGCCGCTCGCTAGCGGGAGCCCAAGATACGCAGTATTTT. The rearrangement uses TRBV11-2 and TRBJ2-3, with 10 bases lining up with TRBD2. V shed 5 bases and J 5 bases; nucleotides not matched to a gene: 10. Germline V CDR1 and CDR2: SGHAT, FQNNGV. The CDR3 is made up of 16 amino acids.